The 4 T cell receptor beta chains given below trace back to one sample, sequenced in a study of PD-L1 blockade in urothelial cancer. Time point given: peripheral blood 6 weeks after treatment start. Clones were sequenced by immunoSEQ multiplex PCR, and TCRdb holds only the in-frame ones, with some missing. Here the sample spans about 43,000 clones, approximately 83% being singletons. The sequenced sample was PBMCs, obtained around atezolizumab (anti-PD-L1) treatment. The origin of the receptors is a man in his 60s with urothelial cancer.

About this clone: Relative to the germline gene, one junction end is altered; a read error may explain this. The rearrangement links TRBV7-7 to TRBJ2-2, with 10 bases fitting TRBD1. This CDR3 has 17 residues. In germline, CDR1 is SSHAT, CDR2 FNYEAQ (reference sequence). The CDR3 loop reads CASSLPPGTGVPGELFF. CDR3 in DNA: TGTGCTAGCAGCTTACCTCCAGGGACAGGGGTTCCCGGGGAGCTGTTTTTT.

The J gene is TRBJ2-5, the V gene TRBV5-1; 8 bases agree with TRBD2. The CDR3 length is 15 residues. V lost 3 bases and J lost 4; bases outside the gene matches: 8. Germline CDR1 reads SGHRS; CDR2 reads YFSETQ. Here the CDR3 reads CASSSGLEDGETQYF. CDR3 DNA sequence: TGCGCCAGCAGCTCGGGACTAGAGGATGGAGAGACCCAGTACTTC.

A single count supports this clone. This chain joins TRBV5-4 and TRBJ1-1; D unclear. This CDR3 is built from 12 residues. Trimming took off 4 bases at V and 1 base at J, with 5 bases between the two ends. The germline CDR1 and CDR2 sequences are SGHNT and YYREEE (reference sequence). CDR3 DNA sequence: TGTGCCAGCAGCCTATGGAACACTGAAGCTTTCTTT. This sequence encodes CASSLWNTEAFF. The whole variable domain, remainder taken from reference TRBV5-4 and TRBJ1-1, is ETGVTQSPTHLIKTRGQQVTLRCSSQSGHNTVSWYQQALGQGPQFIFQYYREEENGRGNFPPRFSGLQFPNYSSELNVNALELDDSALYLCASSLWNTEAFFGQGTRLTVV.

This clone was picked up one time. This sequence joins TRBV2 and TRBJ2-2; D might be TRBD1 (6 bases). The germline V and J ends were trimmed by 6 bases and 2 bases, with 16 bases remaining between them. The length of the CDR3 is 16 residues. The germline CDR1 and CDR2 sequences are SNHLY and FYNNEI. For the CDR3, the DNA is TGTGCCAGCAGCCCCTGGACAGTTCAAAACACCGGGGAGCTGTTTTTT. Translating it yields CASSPWTVQNTGELFF.